The T cell receptor beta chain under discussion was sequenced for a study of response to subunit inactivated influenza vaccine. This clonotype occurred a few times. Its antigen is as yet unknown. Whole-study results and caveats: The authors offered the suggestion that each seasonal influenza vaccination recruits few new T cells.

CDR1 MNHNS and CDR2 SASEGT come from the germline V gene. V lost 5 bases to trimming and J lost 9 bases, with 11 bases between them. This CDR3 comprises 13 residues. TCRdb redid the calling of the RT-PCR reads with MiXCR, one entry per CDR3 protein. There are around 850,000 distinct CDR3 sequences in the sample; approximately 17% occur only once, and under 13% lies in the top ten. The sequenced sample was PBMCs from blood, obtained roughly 5 days after vaccination. The chain joins TRBV6-1 to TRBJ1-6; D call uncertain. This sequence was found in a man aged 45-65 years who received an inactivated influenza vaccine. CDR3 sequence (DNA): TGTGCCAGCAGTCAATTCATGAGTTCACCCCTCCACTTT. Its translation: CASSQFMSSPLHF.